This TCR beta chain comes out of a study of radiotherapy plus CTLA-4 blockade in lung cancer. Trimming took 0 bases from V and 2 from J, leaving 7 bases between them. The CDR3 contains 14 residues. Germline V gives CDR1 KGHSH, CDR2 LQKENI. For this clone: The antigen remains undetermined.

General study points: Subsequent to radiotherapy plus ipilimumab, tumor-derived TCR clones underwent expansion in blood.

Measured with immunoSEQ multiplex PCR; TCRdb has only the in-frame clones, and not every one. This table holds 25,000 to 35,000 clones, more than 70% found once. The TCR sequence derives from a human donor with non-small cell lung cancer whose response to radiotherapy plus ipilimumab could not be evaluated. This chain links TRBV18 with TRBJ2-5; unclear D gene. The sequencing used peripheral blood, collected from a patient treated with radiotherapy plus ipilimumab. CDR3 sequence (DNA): TGTGCCAGCTCACCACCGGCAGTACAAGAGACCCAGTACTTC. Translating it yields CASSPPAVQETQYF.